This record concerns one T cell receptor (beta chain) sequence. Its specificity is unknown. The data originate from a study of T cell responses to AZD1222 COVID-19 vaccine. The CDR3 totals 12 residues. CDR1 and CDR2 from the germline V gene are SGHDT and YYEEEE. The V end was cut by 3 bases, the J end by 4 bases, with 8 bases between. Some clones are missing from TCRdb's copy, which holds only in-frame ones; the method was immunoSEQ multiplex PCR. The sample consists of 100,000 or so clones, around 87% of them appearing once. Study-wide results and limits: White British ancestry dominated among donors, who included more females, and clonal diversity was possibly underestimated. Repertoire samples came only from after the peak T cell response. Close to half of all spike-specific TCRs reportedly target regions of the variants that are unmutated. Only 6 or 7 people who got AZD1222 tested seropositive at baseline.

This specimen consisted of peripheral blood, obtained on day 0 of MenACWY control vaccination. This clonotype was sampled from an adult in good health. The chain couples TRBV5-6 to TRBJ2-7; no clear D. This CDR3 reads CASSSAPYEQYF. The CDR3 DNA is TGTGCCAGCAGCTCCGCCCCATACGAGCAGTACTTC.